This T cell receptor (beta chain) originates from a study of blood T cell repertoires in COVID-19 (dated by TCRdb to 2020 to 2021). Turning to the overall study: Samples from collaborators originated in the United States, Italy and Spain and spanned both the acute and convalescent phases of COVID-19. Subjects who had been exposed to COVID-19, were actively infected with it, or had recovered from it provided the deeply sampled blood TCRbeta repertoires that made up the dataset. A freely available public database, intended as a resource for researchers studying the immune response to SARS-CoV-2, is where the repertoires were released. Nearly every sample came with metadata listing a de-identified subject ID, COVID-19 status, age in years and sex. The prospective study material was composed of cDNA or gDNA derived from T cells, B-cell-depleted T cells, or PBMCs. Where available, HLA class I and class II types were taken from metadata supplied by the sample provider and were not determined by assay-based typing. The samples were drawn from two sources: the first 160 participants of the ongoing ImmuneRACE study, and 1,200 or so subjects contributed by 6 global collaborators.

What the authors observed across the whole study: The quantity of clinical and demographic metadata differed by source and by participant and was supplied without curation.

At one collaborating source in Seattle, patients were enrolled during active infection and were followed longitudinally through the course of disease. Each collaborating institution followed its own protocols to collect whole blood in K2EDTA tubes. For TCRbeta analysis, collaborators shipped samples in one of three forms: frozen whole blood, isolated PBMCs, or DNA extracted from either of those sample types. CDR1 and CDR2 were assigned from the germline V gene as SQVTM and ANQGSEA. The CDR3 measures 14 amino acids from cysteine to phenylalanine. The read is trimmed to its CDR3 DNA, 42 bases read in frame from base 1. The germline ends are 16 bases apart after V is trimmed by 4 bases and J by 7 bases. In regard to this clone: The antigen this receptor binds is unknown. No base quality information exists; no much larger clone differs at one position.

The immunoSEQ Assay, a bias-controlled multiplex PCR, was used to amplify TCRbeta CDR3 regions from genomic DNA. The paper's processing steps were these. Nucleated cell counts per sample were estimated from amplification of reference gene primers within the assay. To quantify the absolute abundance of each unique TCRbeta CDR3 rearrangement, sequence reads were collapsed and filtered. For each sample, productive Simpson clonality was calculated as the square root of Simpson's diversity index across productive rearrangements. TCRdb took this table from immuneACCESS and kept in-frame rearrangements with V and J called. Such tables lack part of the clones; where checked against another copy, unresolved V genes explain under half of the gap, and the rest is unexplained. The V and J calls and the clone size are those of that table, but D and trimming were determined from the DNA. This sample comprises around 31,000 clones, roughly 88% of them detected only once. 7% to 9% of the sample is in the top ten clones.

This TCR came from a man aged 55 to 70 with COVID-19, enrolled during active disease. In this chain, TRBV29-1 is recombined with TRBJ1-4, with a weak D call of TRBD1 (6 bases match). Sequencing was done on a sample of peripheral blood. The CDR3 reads CSVVSAGAGEKLFF. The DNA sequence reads TGCAGCGTTGTTTCAGCGGGGGCAGGTGAAAAACTGTTTTTT.